The 5 T cell receptor beta chains reported below all come from one sample, sequenced in a study of blood T cells in healthy people across ages. PCR was performed a second time for roughly 7 to 12 cycles using a sample-barcoded 5' primer and a J-beta primer mix. One entry per CDR3 protein results from TCRdb running MiXCR on the 5' RACE reads. The sample carries 550,000 to 750,000 distinct CDR3 sequences, approximately 21% recorded once. The sample taken for sequencing was blood. Source of these receptors: a man in his sixties or seventies in good health.

This rearrangement joins TRBV12-3 or TRBV12-4 to TRBJ2-1; the match to TRBD2 covers 15 bases. CDR3 size: 15 residues. J gave up 8 bases and V 5 bases, and 4 bases lay outside the gene matches. The CDR3 nucleotides are TGTGCCAGCAGTAGGACTAGCGGGAGGGCCGATGAGCAGTTCTTC. This gives the protein CASSRTSGRADEQFF.

The CDR3 DNA reads as TGCAGTGCTAGAGATACAGGGACAGCAGATACGCAGTATTTT. Its protein is CSARDTGTADTQYF. The chain has TRBV20-1 and TRBJ2-3; 7 positions agree with TRBD1. The CDR3 length is 14 residues. V lost 0 bases to trimming and J lost 4 bases; unmatched junction nucleotides: 4. Germline CDR1 reads DFQATT; CDR2 reads SNEGSKA (reference sequence).

This clonotype was seen a few times. This chain connects TRBV10-3 to TRBJ2-1, with D perhaps TRBD1 (6 bases). This CDR3 has 15 residues. With 0 bases removed from V and 5 bases from J, the gap between germline ends came to 11 bases. CDR1 and CDR2 from the germline V gene are ENHRY and SYGVKD. The CDR3 region has the DNA TGTGCCATCAGTGAGTCGGCACAGGGTGACAATGAGCAGTTCTTC. Encoded protein: CAISESAQGDNEQFF.

This clonotype was found many times. The rearrangement uses TRBV20-1 and TRBJ2-1; 7 bases agree with TRBD2. V shed 3 bases, J shed 0 bases, and the junction held 2 bases outside the gene matches. The CDR3 has 14 amino acids. Germline V gene sequence: CDR1 DFQATT, CDR2 SNEGSKA (reference sequence). The DNA of the CDR3 is TGCAGTGCTAGCGGGAGGAGCTCCTACAATGAGCAGTTCTTC. Translating gives CSASGRSSYNEQFF.

The chain recombines TRBV9 with TRBJ2-5; 7 positions agree with TRBD2. Trimming removed 2 bases from V and 3 bases from J; junction bases left unmatched: 13. Germline-derived CDR1 and CDR2 are SGDLS and YYNGEE. CDR3 size: 17 residues. The CDR3: CASSVSVSGGGKETQYF. As DNA, the CDR3 is TGTGCCAGCAGCGTTAGTGTTAGCGGCGGGGGAAAAGAGACCCAGTACTTC.